This T cell receptor (beta chain) was observed in a study of molecular identifiers for immune sequencing clone quantification. The sample holds many counts of this clonotype. The use of previously described methods and listed TCR primers produced the bulk TCR libraries. TCRdb recomputed calls from the PCR reads with MiXCR, one row per CDR3 protein. Of some 320,000 distinct CDR3 sequences in the sample, roughly 23% were seen once. Sequencing was performed on naive CD8+ T cells from blood, with Jurkat cell RNA spiked in. The subset was: FACS-sorted CD8+CD4-CCR7+CD45RA+ naive T cells. This clonotype was sampled from a human donor in good health. Some libraries in this study had Jurkat cell RNA spiked in.

This CDR3 reads CASSVGGLDLDTQYF. CDR3 sequence (DNA): TGTGCCAGCAGCGTAGGAGGGCTGGACCTAGATACGCAGTATTTT. The chain links TRBV9 to TRBJ2-3; maybe TRBD2 (5 bases). Germline CDR1 reads SGDLS; CDR2 reads YYNGEE. This CDR3 is built from 15 residues. V was clipped by 0 bases and J by 5 bases, with 13 bases between them.